The 25 T cell receptor beta chains given below trace back to one sample, sequenced in a study of T cell responses to AZD1222 COVID-19 vaccine. Sequencing used immunoSEQ multiplex PCR; TCRdb keeps in-frame clones, though not all of them. The sample lists roughly 120,000 clones, around nine tenths seen once, with 2.8% in the top ten. Sequencing was performed on peripheral blood, taken on day 0 of AZD1222 vaccination. The receptors come from an adult in good health.

Concerning this clone: One end of the junction does not line up with germline, which may come from a read error. The genes are TRBV18 and TRBJ1-1; 7 bases align to TRBD1. Germline V CDR1 and CDR2: KGHSH, LQKENI. The CDR3 is 14 amino acids. Here the CDR3 reads CVSSPDRVNTEAFF. In nucleotides, the CDR3 is TGTGTCAGCTCACCCGACAGGGTGAACACTGAAGCTTTCTTT.

The CDR3 sequence: CASRRTGEMPEAFF. Here the CDR3 DNA reads TGCGCCAGCAGGAGGACAGGGGAGATGCCTGAAGCTTTCTTT. The chain has TRBV5-1 and TRBJ1-1, with TRBD1 identical over 9 bases. Looked up from germline, CDR1 is SGHRS and CDR2 is YFSETQ. This CDR3 has 14 amino acids. J lost 6 bases, V lost 5 bases, and 8 bases had no gene match.

The V and J genes are TRBV6-2 or TRBV6-3 and TRBJ1-1; unclear D gene. The CDR3 totals 12 residues. The germline V and J ends were trimmed by 0 bases and 6 bases, with 5 bases remaining between them. CDR1 and CDR2 from the germline V gene are MNHEY and SVGEGT. CDR3: CASSYSTAEAFF. The CDR3 DNA sequence: TGTGCCAGCAGTTACTCCACAGCTGAAGCTTTCTTT.

The rearrangement links TRBV10-3 to TRBJ1-2; 8 bases line up with TRBD1. Germline lookup yields CDR1 ENHRY and CDR2 SYGVKD. The ends lost 4 bases at V and 8 bases at J; junction bases unmatched: 6. The CDR3 contains 13 residues. The CDR3, as DNA: TGTGCCATCAGTGTAGGACAGGGAGGCGGCTACACCTTC. Residues: CAISVGQGGGYTF.

The chain links TRBV29-1 to TRBJ2-1; TRBD2 aligns across 12 bases. Germline V gene data show CDR1 as SQVTM and CDR2 as ANQGSEA. The V and J ends lost 3 bases and 14 bases, in that order; junction bases with no gene match: 2. This CDR3 contains 11 residues. This chain's CDR3 is CSVDASGREFF. The CDR3, as DNA: TGCAGCGTTGATGCTAGCGGGAGGGAGTTCTTC.

The chain employs TRBV4-1 and TRBJ2-2; perhaps D is TRBD1 or TRBD2 (5 bases each). This CDR3 contains 14 residues. From germline, CDR1 is MGHRA and CDR2 YSYEKL. V shed 0 bases and J shed 5 bases, with 7 bases lying between them. CDR3 DNA sequence: TGCGCCAGCAGCCAAGATGGGGGTACCGGGGAGCTGTTTTTT. Translation: CASSQDGGTGELFF.

The chain recombines TRBV9 with TRBJ1-1; D is unresolved. This CDR3 is 14 amino acids long. CDR1 is SGDLS and CDR2 is YYNGEE in the germline V gene. Trimming left V 0 bases short and J 5 bases short, with 11 bases between. For the CDR3, the DNA is TGTGCCAGCAGCGTAGCTTCAGGTAAAACTGAAGCTTTCTTT. It encodes CASSVASGKTEAFF. Full variable domain (rest looked up from reference TRBV9 and TRBJ1-1): DSGVTQTPKHLITATGQRVTLRCSPRSGDLSVYWYQQSLDQGLQFLIQYYNGEERAKGNILERFSAQQFPDLHSELNLSSLELGDSALYFCASSVASGKTEAFFGQGTRLTVV.

This chain links TRBV12-3 or TRBV12-4 with TRBJ2-7; D perhaps matches TRBD2 (5 bases). V lost 6 bases and J lost 2, with 11 bases in between. The CDR3 has 13 amino acids. Here the CDR3 DNA reads TGTGCCAGCAGCCCGACTATAACCTACGAGCAGTACTTC. Residues: CASSPTITYEQYF.

The chain recombines TRBV20-1 with TRBJ1-6, with 8 bases identical to TRBD1. The CDR3 covers 17 residues. The germline V gene encodes CDR1 DFQATT and CDR2 SNEGSKA (reference sequence). The V segment lost 3 bases and the J segment 0 bases; nucleotides outside the gene matches: 7. DNA for the CDR3: TGCAGTGCTAGTCGGTACAGGGGGAGCTCCTATAATTCACCCCTCCACTTT. Residues: CSASRYRGSSYNSPLHF.

The rearrangement links TRBV4-2 to TRBJ2-2; 9 positions agree with TRBD2. The CDR3 totals 18 residues. J gave up 0 bases and V 1 base, and 6 bases lay outside the gene matches. Germline lookup yields CDR1 LGHNA and CDR2 YNFKEQ. For the CDR3, the DNA is TGTGCCAGCAGCCAAGGGTTACTAGCGGGCTCGAACACCGGGGAGCTGTTTTTT. Translation gives CASSQGLLAGSNTGELFF.

This chain connects TRBV2 to TRBJ2-3, with 8 bases that match TRBD2. CDR1 is SNHLY and CDR2 is FYNNEI in the germline V gene. The CDR3 loop spans 19 amino acids. With 3 bases clipped from V and 2 bases from J, the junction kept 16 bases outside the gene matches. CDR3 nucleotides: TGTGCCAGCAGTGAGGTAGCGGGGATAACATTATCTTACACAGATACGCAGTATTTT. This gives the protein CASSEVAGITLSYTDTQYF.

The V and J genes are TRBV30 and TRBJ1-1; D is perhaps TRBD1 (5 bases). Germline V gene sequence: CDR1 GTSNPN, CDR2 SVGIG (reference sequence). The CDR3 consists of 14 residues. V was cut by 7 bases and J by 1 base, with 16 bases left in between. CDR3 protein: CAYTPGTGNTEAFF. CDR3 in DNA: TGTGCCTACACCCCGGGGACGGGGAACACTGAAGCTTTCTTT.

The chain carries TRBV5-6 and TRBJ1-2; D not resolved. The V gene lost 0 bases and the J gene lost 4 bases, with 7 bases spanning the gap. The CDR3 sequence is 13 residues long. Per germline, CDR1 SGHDT and CDR2 YYEEEE. The CDR3 loop is CASSLGPSYGYTF. The CDR3 DNA sequence: TGTGCCAGCAGCTTGGGTCCGAGCTATGGCTACACCTTC.

This clone has a single count. The rearrangement links TRBV2 to TRBJ1-2; a weak D match, TRBD1 (5 bases). The V end was cut by 2 bases, the J end by 5 bases, with 15 bases between. The CDR3 totals 15 residues. Germline-derived CDR1 and CDR2 are SNHLY and FYNNEI. CDR3 sequence reads: CASSERGVPWYGYTF. The CDR3 region has the DNA TGTGCCAGCAGTGAACGAGGGGTCCCGTGGTATGGCTACACCTTC. The variable domain in full, with the rest retrieved from reference TRBV2 and TRBJ1-2, is EPEVTQTPSHQVTQMGQEVILRCVPISNHLYFYWYRQILGQKVEFLVSFYNNEISEKSEIFDDQFSVERPDGSNFTLKIRSTKLEDSAMYFCASSERGVPWYGYTFGSGTRLTVV.

The rearrangement joins TRBV9 to TRBJ1-5, with D maybe TRBD1 (5 bases). Trimming stripped 5 bases from V and 2 bases from J, with 14 bases between. The CDR3 is 15 amino acids. Looked up from germline, CDR1 is SGDLS and CDR2 is YYNGEE. CDR3 sequence: CASSGDGAGNQPQHF. The CDR3 bases are TGTGCCAGCAGTGGGGACGGTGCGGGCAATCAGCCCCAGCATTTT. The full variable domain, its missing parts supplied by reference TRBV9 and TRBJ1-5, is DSGVTQTPKHLITATGQRVTLRCSPRSGDLSVYWYQQSLDQGLQFLIQYYNGEERAKGNILERFSAQQFPDLHSELNLSSLELGDSALYFCASSGDGAGNQPQHFGDGTRLSIL.

This clone has a handful of counts. This CDR3 reads CASFLGAGEAFF. The CDR3 DNA reads as TGTGCCAGCTTTTTGGGGGCAGGGGAAGCTTTCTTT. The rearrangement links TRBV12-3 or TRBV12-4 to TRBJ1-1; D possibly corresponds to TRBD1 (6 bases). This CDR3 spans 12 amino acids. V was trimmed by 8 bases and J by 8 bases, leaving 15 bases between them.

CDR3 in DNA: TGTGCCAGCAGTTTAGACGAGGGAGGAACTGAAGCTTTCTTT. The encoded protein is CASSLDEGGTEAFF. This rearrangement joins TRBV6-5 to TRBJ1-1; D is unclear. The CDR3 is 14 amino acids. Trimming took off 4 bases at V and 5 bases at J, with 14 bases between the two ends. Looked up from germline, CDR1 is MNHEY and CDR2 is SVGAGI.

The J gene is TRBJ2-1, the V gene TRBV11-2; 7 bases are a match to TRBD2. The CDR3 sequence is 17 residues long. V gave up 5 bases and J gave up 6 bases; unmatched junction bases: 16. Germline V gene lookup returns CDR1 SGHAT and CDR2 FQNNGV. CDR3 in amino acids: CASSGPGRERAINEQFF. DNA of the CDR3: TGTGCCAGCAGCGGACCAGGGCGGGAGCGGGCAATCAATGAGCAGTTCTTC.

The chain carries TRBV4-1 and TRBJ2-1; D call uncertain. The germline gives CDR1 MGHRA, CDR2 YSYEKL. V lost 3 bases to trimming and J lost 10 bases, with 16 bases between them. The CDR3 spans 14 residues. The DNA of the CDR3 is TGCGCCAGCAGCCATGTCGAGGCCGTGAAAGAGCAGTTCTTC. Residues: CASSHVEAVKEQFF.

This clone came up once. The rearrangement joins TRBV14 to TRBJ1-3, with a tentative D call TRBD1 (5 bases). The CDR3 length is 17 residues. Looked up from germline, CDR1 is SGHDN and CDR2 is FVKESK. Trimming took off 4 bases at V and 0 bases at J, with 16 bases between the two ends. As DNA, the CDR3 is TGTGCCAGCAGCCCCTTGGGGACGGTGAGCTCTGGAAACACCATATATTTT. Translated: CASSPLGTVSSGNTIYF.

On this clone itself: In the same sample, other DNA sequences code for this CDR3. V and J are TRBV27 and TRBJ1-3; possibly TRBD1 for D (5 bases). CDR1 is MNHEY, CDR2 SMNVEV, per germline (reference sequence). CDR3 length: 13 amino acids. V was shortened by 4 bases and J by 2 bases, with 6 bases between the two germline ends. The CDR3 region has the DNA TGTGCCAGCAGTTCGACAGCTGGAAACACCATATATTTT. Translating it yields CASSSTAGNTIYF.

With respect to this clone: An end of the junction does not agree with germline; a read error may underlie this. V and J are TRBV5-1 and TRBJ2-1; possibly TRBD2 for D (5 bases). There are 13 residues in the CDR3. Germline V gene data show CDR1 as SGHRS and CDR2 as YFSETQ. CDR3: CASSSVGAEGPLF. The CDR3 nucleotides are TGCGCCAGCAGCTCGGTCGGCGCCGAGGGCCCTCTCTTC.

The chain joins TRBV6-5 to TRBJ2-3; D might be TRBD2 (5 bases). The length of the CDR3 is 14 residues. The germline V gene has CDR1 MNHEY and CDR2 SVGAGI. V was trimmed by 7 bases and J by 5 bases, leaving 16 bases between them. CDR3 region: CASTLPWTLDTQYF. The DNA for the CDR3 is TGTGCCAGCACTCTCCCGTGGACTTTAGATACGCAGTATTTT.

The V call is TRBV5-1, the J call TRBJ1-2; D is ambiguous. CDR1 and CDR2 (germline): SGHRS, YFSETQ. Trimming removed 1 base from V and 7 bases from J, with 17 bases in between. There are 15 residues in the CDR3. The CDR3 coding sequence is TGCGCCAGCAGCTTGTACCCCCGGGCGGGCGGTGGCTACACCTTC. Its translation: CASSLYPRAGGGYTF.

The genes are TRBV12-3 or TRBV12-4 and TRBJ2-3, with a tentative D call TRBD2 (5 bases). This CDR3 has 11 amino acids. Trimming took off 6 bases at V and 4 bases at J, with 5 bases between the two ends. The CDR3 region has the DNA TGTGCCAGCAGGGAGGCAGATACGCAGTATTTT. Residues: CASREADTQYF.